This T cell receptor (beta chain) was sequenced for a study of blood T cell repertoires in COVID-19. Study overall: The origin of the acute and convalescent COVID-19 samples was the United States, Italy and Spain. The cDNA or gDNA used as material had been derived from T cells, B-cell-depleted T cells, or PBMCs.

In the authors' methods: By means of reference gene primer amplification, nucleated cell counts were estimated. Sequencing used immunoSEQ multiplex PCR; TCRdb keeps in-frame clones, though not all of them. Clonal size and the V and J genes are those of that table, whereas D and trimming came from the DNA. Of around 390,000 clones listed, around nine tenths are singletons. Recruits, aged roughly 18 to 90 years, lived in 24 US areas. This CDR3 is 17 amino acids long. With 0 bases clipped from V and 2 bases from J, the junction kept 8 bases outside the gene matches. Germline CDR1 reads SGHKS; CDR2 reads YYEKEE (reference sequence).

Sequencing was performed on PBMCs or T cells enriched from blood (not recorded which). The rearrangement joins TRBV5-5 to TRBJ1-5; 7 bases are a match to TRBD1. The clonotype comes from a woman aged 50 to 65 who had recovered from COVID-19. The CDR3 region has the DNA TGTGCCAGCAGCTTGGAACAGGGGCGGCGAGGCAATCAGCCCCAGCATTTT. This sequence encodes CASSLEQGRRGNQPQHF.